The 15 T cell receptor beta chains in this list originate from one sample, sequenced in a study of CD8 T cells in ankylosing spondylitis. TCRdb re-derived calls from the 5' RACE reads in MiXCR, one entry per CDR3 protein. The sample has 250,000 to 350,000 distinct CDR3 sequences, 20% seen once. What was sequenced was blood, either unsorted or a sorted T cell fraction (not recorded which). Receptors were obtained from a male donor with ankylosing spondylitis or in good health (not recorded which).

The chain uses TRBV5-5 and TRBJ1-1, with no clear D. Per germline, CDR1 SGHKS and CDR2 YYEKEE (reference sequence). The ends were cut back, 4 bases at V and 2 bases at J, with 15 bases in the middle. The CDR3 covers 15 residues. The CDR3 sequence is CASSLTATSNTEAFF. CDR3 bases: TGTGCCAGCAGCCTGACGGCAACTTCTAACACTGAAGCTTTCTTT.

This clonotype was picked up a small number of times. V is TRBV10-3 and J is TRBJ2-5, with D tentatively TRBD2 (6 bases). Germline V CDR1 and CDR2: ENHRY, SYGVKD. The V and J ends lost 10 bases and 5 bases respectively, with 32 bases between them. CDR3 length: 18 residues. CDR3: CATTGSGGVRSGRETQYF. The DNA of the CDR3 is TGTGCCACCACCGGGAGCGGAGGGGTGAGGAGCGGAAGGGAGACCCAGTACTTC.

This CDR3 reads CASSYSDTNQPQHF. For the CDR3, the DNA is TGTGCCAGCAGTTACTCGGATACCAATCAGCCCCAGCATTTT. This rearrangement joins TRBV6-2 or TRBV6-3 to TRBJ1-5, with D uncertain. Per the germline V gene, CDR1 is MNHEY and CDR2 is SVGEGT. V was trimmed by 0 bases and J by 3 bases, leaving 6 bases between them. This CDR3 region has 14 residues.

This clonotype was seen at least ten times. The V and J genes are TRBV29-1 and TRBJ2-3; D unresolved. This CDR3 region has 11 residues. Looked up from germline, CDR1 is SQVTM and CDR2 is ANQGSEA. V was clipped by 4 bases and J by 6 bases, with 8 bases between them. CDR3: CSVGLGDTQYF. CDR3 DNA sequence: TGCAGCGTTGGGCTGGGGGATACGCAGTATTTT.

J is TRBJ2-1 and V is TRBV3-1, with 11 bases aligning to TRBD2. The CDR3 sequence is 17 residues long. The V gene end was trimmed by 0 bases and the J gene end by 6 bases; junction bases not matched to a gene: 7. Germline V gene sequence: CDR1 LGHDT, CDR2 YNNKEL (reference sequence). The CDR3 reads CASSQDQKLAGVNEQFF. The CDR3 DNA sequence: TGTGCCAGCAGCCAAGATCAAAAACTAGCGGGAGTCAATGAGCAGTTCTTC.

As regards this clonotype: A much larger clone sits a single nucleotide away, making a read error possible. The V call is TRBV7-9, the J call TRBJ2-3; 7 bases are a match to TRBD2. The CDR3 contains 12 residues. Germline V lookup: CDR1 SEHNR, CDR2 FQNEAQ (reference sequence). The V gene end was trimmed by 6 bases and the J gene end by 4 bases; junction bases not matched to a gene: 1. The DNA for the CDR3 is TGTGCCAGCAGTACTAGCGCAGATACGCAGTATTTT. Translation: CASSTSADTQYF.

The rearrangement links TRBV12-3 or TRBV12-4 to TRBJ1-2; TRBD1 matches 8 bases. CDR3 length: 13 residues. The V segment lost 5 bases and the J segment 8 bases; nucleotides outside the gene matches: 7. The CDR3 bases are TGTGCCAGCAGTATCCAGGGGGCGGGAGGCTACACCTTC. Translated: CASSIQGAGGYTF.

The rearrangement joins TRBV7-7 to TRBJ2-2; 7 positions agree with TRBD2. V shed 4 bases, J shed 4 bases, and the junction held 3 bases outside the gene matches. Germline assignment: CDR1 SSHAT and CDR2 FNYEAQ (reference sequence). The CDR3 sequence is 14 residues long. The CDR3 is CASSSPGGTGELFF. The CDR3 DNA is TGTGCCAGCAGCTCCCCGGGGGGCACCGGGGAGCTGTTTTTT.

The chain uses TRBV28 and TRBJ2-3, with 7 bases aligning to TRBD2. V lost 3 bases to trimming and J lost 0 bases; unmatched junction nucleotides: 9. Per the germline V gene, CDR1 is MDHEN and CDR2 is SYDVKM. There are 17 residues in the CDR3. CDR3 sequence reads: CASSFPPGLTSTDTQYF. CDR3 coding DNA: TGTGCCAGCAGTTTCCCACCGGGACTAACTAGCACAGATACGCAGTATTTT.

This chain joins TRBV9 and TRBJ2-3, with D perhaps TRBD1 or TRBD2 (5 bases each). The CDR3 is made up of 18 amino acids. Between the trimmed V and J ends, which lost 0 bases and 0 bases, there was a span of 17 bases. Germline assignment: CDR1 SGDLS and CDR2 YYNGEE. The CDR3 DNA sequence: TGTGCCAGCAGCGTAGACCCCCTTACAGGCGGGAGCACAGATACGCAGTATTTT. This codes for CASSVDPLTGGSTDTQYF.

Of note for this clonotype: Given a much more abundant clone one base away, this may be a read error. The V and J genes are TRBV10-3 and TRBJ2-7, with no clear D. CDR1 is ENHRY and CDR2 is SYGVKD in the germline V gene. The CDR3 consists of 8 residues. The CDR3 nucleotides are TGTGCCATCAGTGAGCCGTACGTC. Translation gives CAISEPYV.

This chain links TRBV10-2 with TRBJ2-1, with D tentatively TRBD1 (5 bases). V lost 5 bases and J 10 bases, leaving 15 bases between the germline ends. CDR1 is WSHSY, CDR2 SAAADI, per germline. This CDR3 has 13 residues. CDR3 bases: TGCGCCAGCAGTCCAACCTCAGGGAACGAGCAGTTCTTC. As protein: CASSPTSGNEQFF.

This clonotype was seen a few times. The chain uses TRBV27 and TRBJ2-1; 12 nucleotides align to TRBD1. Germline V gene data show CDR1 as MNHEY and CDR2 as SMNVEV (reference sequence). Trimming at V came to 5 bases and at J to 9 bases, leaving 5 bases not matched to a gene. CDR3 length: 14 amino acids. The CDR3 DNA reads as TGTGCCAGCAGTACCGGGACAGGGGGCAGTGAGCAGTTCTTC. Encoded protein: CASSTGTGGSEQFF.

This clonotype was counted a few times. The rearrangement joins TRBV6-5 to TRBJ2-2; no definite D call. Deletions cut 0 bases from V and 5 bases from J, with 7 bases between. CDR1 and CDR2 from the germline V gene are MNHEY and SVGAGI. The CDR3 spans 14 residues. DNA for the CDR3: TGTGCCAGCAGTTACTCGAAGGGTACCGGGGAGCTGTTTTTT. This gives the protein CASSYSKGTGELFF.

There are many counts of this clonotype. The V call is TRBV5-1, the J call TRBJ2-1, with 7 bases fitting TRBD2. The CDR3 loop spans 14 amino acids. V dropped 3 bases and J dropped 7; count of bases not matched to a gene: 7. CDR1 SGHRS and CDR2 YFSETQ come from the germline V gene. CDR3 in DNA: TGCGCCAGCAGCTCCGGACTAGTGGGTAATGAGCAGTTCTTC. Protein product: CASSSGLVGNEQFF.